This T cell receptor beta chain derives from a study of OX40 agonist ivuxolimab in advanced cancers. The CDR3 sequence is 15 residues long. J gave up 9 bases and V 7 bases, and 13 bases lay outside the gene matches. CDR1 is SGHRS and CDR2 is YFSETQ in the germline V gene. Using immunoSEQ multiplex PCR, the repertoire was profiled, and TCRdb retains in-frame clones only, with some absent. Of over 75,000 clones listed, approximately 91% were seen once; the top ten hold 0.33%. This chain uses TRBV5-1 with TRBJ2-1; the match to TRBD1 covers 10 bases. The source material was CD4+ or CD8+ T cells sorted from blood, sampled in a trial of the OX40 agonist ivuxolimab. The source of this sequence is an adult with an advanced solid tumor such as melanoma, head and neck, liver or kidney cancer. CDR3 region: CASGNTGQGRGEQFF. CDR3 DNA: TGCGCCAGCGGAAACACGGGACAGGGGCGGGGTGAGCAGTTCTTC.